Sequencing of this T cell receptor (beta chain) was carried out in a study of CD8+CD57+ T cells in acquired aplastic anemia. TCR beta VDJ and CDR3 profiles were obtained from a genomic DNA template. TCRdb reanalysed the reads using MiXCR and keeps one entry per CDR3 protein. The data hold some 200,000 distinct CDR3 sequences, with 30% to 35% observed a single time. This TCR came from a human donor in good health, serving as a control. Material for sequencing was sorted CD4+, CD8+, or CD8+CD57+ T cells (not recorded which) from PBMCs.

The CDR3 nucleotides are TGTGCCTGGAGCCTACCGTACGGTTACCGACTGTTTTTT. It translates to CAWSLPYGYRLFF. The rearrangement uses TRBV30 and TRBJ1-4, with D uncertain. The V end lost 3 bases, the J end lost 13 bases, and 18 bases lay between the germline ends. This CDR3 has 13 amino acids. The germline V gene encodes CDR1 GTSNPN and CDR2 SVGIG (reference sequence).